These 30 T cell receptor beta chains originate from one sample sequenced in a study of metastatic and nonmetastatic thyroid tumors. Nobody among the patients had been given any treatment before thyroid surgery. With MiXCR, TCRdb called clones anew from the PCR reads. This repertoire shows approximately 65,000 clones, about 4% found once; its top ten account for about 22%. Specimen: blood. These receptors were taken from a female donor with papillary thyroid cancer or a benign thyroid nodule (not recorded which). Some clones in this sample may be carry-over from other donors' samples.

V gene TRBV24-1 combines with J gene TRBJ2-7; D is unclear. V was shortened by 1 base and J by 4 bases, with 13 bases between the two germline ends. From germline, CDR1 is KGHDR and CDR2 SFDVKD. The CDR3 sequence is 15 residues long. CDR3 amino acids: CATSDFYETEYEQYF. DNA of the CDR3: TGTGCCACCAGTGATTTTTATGAGACTGAATACGAGCAGTACTTC.

In this sample, this clone turned up many times. A much larger clone lies one base from this, so it may be a read error. This rearrangement joins TRBV2 to TRBJ2-3; TRBD2 matches 7 bases. CDR1 SNHLY and CDR2 FYNNEI come from the germline V gene. V gave up 2 bases and J gave up 12 bases; unmatched junction bases: 8. This CDR3 has 13 residues. Here the CDR3 DNA reads TGTGCCAGCAGTGAACGGGAGGAGGGCCTTCAGTATTTT. Its translation is CASSEREEGLQYF.

This clone was detected many times. J is TRBJ2-1 and V is TRBV10-3, with D unresolved. Germline lookup yields CDR1 ENHRY and CDR2 SYGVKD. The CDR3 has 12 residues. Trimming stripped 3 bases from V and 2 bases from J, with 2 bases between. The CDR3 DNA follows: TGTGCCATCAGTGAAGCCTACAATGAGCAGTTCTTC. Its protein product is CAISEAYNEQFF.

In the case of this clone: An end of the junction does not agree with germline; a read error may underlie this. The chain employs TRBV5-6 and TRBJ1-1; the D is unclear. The CDR3 has 17 residues. Germline lookup yields CDR1 SGHDT and CDR2 YYEEEE. The CDR3 loop reads CSSSLAGSRVWDTEAFF. As DNA, the CDR3 is TGTTCCAGCAGCTTGGCCGGGTCTAGGGTTTGGGACACTGAAGCTTTCTTT. The whole variable domain, filled in from reference TRBV5-6 and TRBJ1-1, reads DAGVTQSPTHLIKTRGQQVTLRCSPKSGHDTVSWYQQALGQGPQFIFQYYEEEERQRGNFPDRFSGHQFPNYSSELNVNALLLGDSALYLCSSSLAGSRVWDTEAFFGQGTRLTVV.

The V and J genes are TRBV20-1 and TRBJ2-1; D is uncertain. CDR3 length equals 11 residues. Trimming removed 3 bases at V and 3 bases at J, with 3 bases between. Germline V lookup: CDR1 DFQATT, CDR2 SNEGSKA (reference sequence). The CDR3 nucleotides are TGCAGTGCTAGTCACTACAATGAGCAGTTCTTC. This codes for CSASHYNEQFF.

This clone was found many times. This chain uses TRBV7-8 with TRBJ2-3; 9 bases agree with TRBD2. With V trimmed by 1 base and J by 2 bases, 7 bases remained unmatched. The CDR3 has 17 amino acids. CDR1 and CDR2 from the germline V gene are SGHVS and FQNEAQ. CDR3 amino acids: CASSLDILAGTTDTQYF. CDR3 sequence (DNA): TGTGCCAGCAGCTTAGACATACTAGCGGGCACCACAGATACGCAGTATTTT.

This clone was found many times. The rearrangement joins TRBV19 to TRBJ1-2, with 10 bases that match TRBD1. The length of the CDR3 is 15 residues. V dropped 7 bases and J dropped 2; count of bases not matched to a gene: 7. Per germline, CDR1 LNHDA and CDR2 SQIVND (reference sequence). CDR3 sequence: CASTPGQGPNYGYTF. As DNA, the CDR3 is TGTGCCAGTACCCCGGGACAGGGGCCAAACTATGGCTACACCTTC.

In its sample, this clone was seen many times. This rearrangement joins TRBV6-1 to TRBJ1-2; D is possibly TRBD1 (5 bases). CDR3 length equals 13 residues. Trimming pared 11 bases from V and 5 bases from J, leaving 18 bases between. From germline, CDR1 is MNHNS and CDR2 SASEGT. In DNA form, the CDR3 reads TGTGCCGGACGAGGGCGGGGCGGATATGGCTACACCTTC. This translates into CAGRGRGGYGYTF.

This clone was seen ten or more times. The chain employs TRBV30 and TRBJ1-6; D is uncertain. Trimming cost V 1 base and J 6 bases, with 7 bases left between them. The CDR3 contains 13 residues. From germline, CDR1 is GTSNPN and CDR2 SVGIG (reference sequence). CDR3 residues: CAWSAAFNSPLHF. The CDR3 DNA follows: TGTGCCTGGAGTGCGGCTTTTAATTCACCCCTCCACTTT.

This clone was observed a handful of times. J is TRBJ2-1 and V is TRBV24-1; a weak D match, TRBD2 (6 bases). The V and J ends lost 9 bases and 10 bases respectively, with 21 bases between them. Germline V gene lookup returns CDR1 KGHDR and CDR2 SFDVKD. The CDR3 has 14 residues. The CDR3 spells CATDGAIGRGEQFF. CDR3 in DNA: TGTGCCACCGATGGGGCTATCGGGAGAGGAGAGCAGTTCTTC.

This clone was seen many times. The chain links TRBV19 to TRBJ1-2, with 8 bases lining up with TRBD1. CDR3 length equals 15 residues. Germline V lookup: CDR1 LNHDA, CDR2 SQIVND (reference sequence). V gave up 6 bases and J gave up 4 bases; unmatched junction bases: 10. The CDR3 DNA sequence: TGTGCCAGTAGGCTAACACAGGGGGGTAGCTATGGCTACACCTTC. As protein: CASRLTQGGSYGYTF.

This clone was counted at least ten times. The chain uses TRBV28 and TRBJ1-5; D perhaps matches TRBD1 (6 bases). The CDR3 totals 16 residues. Germline V gene data show CDR1 as MDHEN and CDR2 as SYDVKM. The V and J ends lost 5 bases and 2 bases respectively, with 16 bases between them. The CDR3 is CASSTPGAGGNQPQHF. In DNA, the CDR3 is TGTGCCAGCAGTACCCCGGGGGCCGGGGGCAATCAGCCCCAGCATTTT.

This clone appeared many times. The chain links TRBV28 to TRBJ2-6, with D maybe TRBD1 (6 bases). The germline V gene encodes CDR1 MDHEN and CDR2 SYDVKM. The V gene lost 5 bases and the J gene lost 0 bases, with 11 bases spanning the gap. The length of the CDR3 is 16 residues. DNA of the CDR3: TGTGCCAGCAGTGACAGGTCCTACTCTGGGGCCAACGTCCTGACTTTC. This gives the protein CASSDRSYSGANVLTF.

In this sample, this clone turned up a few times. This may be a read error: a much more frequent sequence differs by one nucleotide. The chain combines TRBV4-1 with TRBJ2-2; D not certain. Trimming took 3 bases from V and 2 from J, leaving 13 bases between them. Germline V gene data show CDR1 as MGHRA and CDR2 as YSYEKL. The CDR3 contains 16 residues. The CDR3 sequence: CASSHSVTFNTGELFF. CDR3 bases: TGCGCCAGCAGCCACTCAGTGACTTTTAACACCGGGGAGCTGTTTTTT.

This clone appeared many times. The chain combines TRBV6-5 with TRBJ1-5; D is uncertain. V lost 0 bases, J lost 5 bases, and 11 bases lay in between. CDR1 and CDR2 from the germline V gene are MNHEY and SVGAGI. CDR3 length equals 15 residues. The CDR3 DNA reads as TGTGCCAGCAGTTACTCTATAGCCCCAGATCAGCCCCAGCATTTT. Protein product: CASSYSIAPDQPQHF.

This clone was seen at least ten times. The chain has TRBV12-5 and TRBJ2-7; tentatively, D is TRBD1 (5 bases). The V and J ends lost 6 bases and 2 bases respectively, with 23 bases between them. The CDR3 runs 17 residues. CDR1 is LGHNT, CDR2 FRNRAP, per germline. CDR3 in amino acids: CASGHPITGDSPYEQYF. For the CDR3, the DNA is TGTGCTAGTGGCCACCCGATAACAGGTGATAGTCCCTACGAGCAGTACTTC.

This clone has ten or more counts. The CDR3 DNA reads as TGTGCCAGCAGTGAAGAAGGCTGGGCATATGAGCAGTTCTTC. Its translation: CASSEEGWAYEQFF. The chain is built from TRBV2 and TRBJ2-1; D not resolved. Trimming pared 1 base from V and 8 bases from J, leaving 12 bases between. Germline CDR1 is SNHLY and CDR2 is FYNNEI. The CDR3 covers 14 residues.

This clone was detected many times. A read error is possible here, since a much larger clone lies one base away. The chain employs TRBV27 and TRBJ2-7, with TRBD1 matching 7 bases. Unmatched junction bases numbered 8, after V lost 3 bases and J lost 6 bases. This CDR3 has 14 residues. Germline V gives CDR1 MNHEY, CDR2 SMNVEV (reference sequence). CDR3: CASSFVDRVGEQYF. The CDR3, as DNA: TGTGCCAGCAGTTTTGTCGACAGGGTAGGCGAGCAGTACTTC.

V and J are TRBV15 and TRBJ2-2, with 7 bases aligning to TRBD2. This CDR3 region has 14 residues. J lost 6 bases, V lost 7 bases, and 8 bases had no gene match. CDR1 LNHNV and CDR2 YYDKDF come from the germline V gene (reference sequence). The CDR3 DNA reads TGTGCCACCACCCCGGGACTATTCTCCGGGGAGCTGTTTTTT. Its protein is CATTPGLFSGELFF.

In its sample, this clone was seen a few times. This chain links TRBV10-3 with TRBJ1-1; maybe TRBD1 (5 bases). The germline V and J ends were trimmed by 2 bases and 6 bases, with 16 bases remaining between them. Germline CDR1 reads ENHRY; CDR2 reads SYGVKD. This CDR3 is built from 15 residues. The CDR3 sequence: CAISETGGMGSEAFF. The CDR3 DNA follows: TGTGCCATCAGTGAGACCGGGGGTATGGGCTCTGAAGCTTTCTTT.

This clone was found a few times. V and J are TRBV6-5 and TRBJ2-7, with 11 nucleotides matching TRBD2. Germline trimming cut 2 bases from V and 3 bases from J; bases unmatched to any gene: 0. The CDR3 is 14 residues long. Germline V gene sequence: CDR1 MNHEY, CDR2 SVGAGI. The chain's CDR3 is CASSYLAGGYEQYF. As DNA, the CDR3 is TGTGCCAGCAGTTACCTAGCGGGAGGCTACGAGCAGTACTTC.

This clone was counted ten times or more. The chain links TRBV20-1 to TRBJ2-5; 14 nucleotides match TRBD2. J was trimmed by 5 bases and V by 2 bases; bases with no gene match: 7. The CDR3 covers 16 residues. CDR1 and CDR2 from the germline V gene are DFQATT and SNEGSKA (reference sequence). CDR3 nucleotides: TGCAGTGCTAGATCGGGGACTAGCGGGAGAAGGGAGACCCAGTACTTC. Translation gives CSARSGTSGRRETQYF.

This clone came up many times. The chain is built from TRBV7-3 and TRBJ1-6; D not resolved. This CDR3 spans 15 amino acids. V shed 2 bases and J shed 6 bases, with 11 bases lying between them. Germline assignment: CDR1 SGHTA and CDR2 FQGTGA. The CDR3 nucleotides are TGTGCCAGCAGCTTATGGGGTAATGGTAATTCACCCCTCCACTTT. This sequence encodes CASSLWGNGNSPLHF.

V usage is TRBV2 and J usage is TRBJ2-7; D tentatively fits TRBD1 or TRBD2 (5 bases each). The V end was cut by 3 bases, the J end by 3 bases, with 9 bases between. The CDR3 consists of 13 residues. CDR1 SNHLY and CDR2 FYNNEI come from the germline V gene. The CDR3 here is CASSELGGYEQYF. CDR3 DNA sequence: TGTGCCAGCAGTGAGCTTGGGGGCTACGAGCAGTACTTC.

The table lists this clone with many counts. V and J are TRBV7-9 and TRBJ2-7; either TRBD1 or TRBD2 may supply D (5 bases each). The CDR3 runs 16 residues. The germline V gene has CDR1 SEHNR and CDR2 FQNEAQ (reference sequence). Trimming pared 5 bases from V and 2 bases from J, leaving 19 bases between. The CDR3 reads CASSKFRGAGTYEQYF. The CDR3 DNA sequence: TGTGCCAGCAGCAAATTTCGAGGGGCAGGTACCTACGAGCAGTACTTC.

This chain uses TRBV6-1 with TRBJ1-1; 7 bases are shared with TRBD1. V shed 8 bases, J shed 7 bases, and the junction held 4 bases outside the gene matches. This CDR3 has 11 residues. The germline CDR1 and CDR2 sequences are MNHNS and SASEGT. The CDR3: CASQQGSEAFF. The CDR3 DNA reads as TGTGCCAGCCAACAGGGGAGTGAAGCTTTCTTT.

There are a few counts of this clone. The conserved final phenylalanine or tryptophan is absent from the CDR3, which likely points to a read error. It is unclear where the CDR3 begins or ends on the DNA, so no DNA is shown, and the CDR3 is as TCRdb lists it. The chain employs TRBV19 and TRBJ2-6; TRBD1 reflects the table's D call only, with no check against the DNA. From germline, CDR1 is LNHDA and CDR2 SQIVND (reference sequence). The CDR3 sequence runs 16 residues, both termini included. The CDR3 sequence: CASSMLRGSGANVPTL.

This clone was observed a handful of times. One end of the junction varies from germline; a read error may be responsible. The chain has TRBV2 and TRBJ2-4; a possible D gene is TRBD1 (5 bases). The CDR3 extends over 15 amino acids. Germline CDR1 reads SNHLY; CDR2 reads FYNNEI. The CDR3 here is CVSSRQPVAKNIQYF. The CDR3 DNA follows: TGTGTCAGCAGCAGACAGCCAGTAGCCAAAAACATTCAGTACTTC.

As to this clone: A much larger clonotype is one base distant, so this may be a read error. The same CDR3 also results from other DNA sequences found in this sample. The chain has TRBV7-2 and TRBJ2-5; the match to TRBD2 covers 8 bases. V gave up 5 bases and J gave up 5 bases; unmatched junction bases: 4. The CDR3 extends over 13 amino acids. Germline lookup yields CDR1 SGHTA and CDR2 FQGNSA. The DNA for the CDR3 is TGTGCCAGCAGCCCCTCGGGGGGGGAGACCCAGTACTTC. Its translation: CASSPSGGETQYF.

At least ten counts were recorded for this clone. The genes are TRBV7-2 and TRBJ1-2, with D maybe TRBD1 (5 bases). CDR3 length: 14 residues. From germline, CDR1 is SGHTA and CDR2 FQGNSA. V dropped 3 bases and J dropped 8 bases, with 16 bases sitting between them. This CDR3 is CASSLGVTGSGYTF. The CDR3 DNA sequence: TGTGCCAGCAGCTTGGGGGTGACCGGATCCGGCTACACCTTC.